This entry concerns a single T cell receptor (beta chain). The target antigen is unknown. The data were taken from a study of cytotoxic CD8 clonotypes in ibrutinib-treated CLL. Study results and caveats: Pretreatment clonality was elevated relative to age-matched healthy donors and paralleled circulating CD8+ T-cell counts.

CDR3 length: 21 amino acids. Germline V gene lookup returns CDR1 SGHRS and CDR2 YFSETQ. V lost 4 bases, J lost 1 base, and 24 bases stayed unmatched. Target depth was 1 in 200,000 to 1 in 1 million T cells, about 10x per clonotype. TCRdb keeps only in-frame clones here, not all; method: immunoSEQ multiplex PCR. The sample has approximately 84,000 clones, about 86% seen once. V and J are TRBV5-1 and TRBJ1-1, with 8 bases matching TRBD1. Source: PBMCs, taken before ibrutinib treatment. The TCR was taken from a human donor with chronic lymphocytic leukemia. The DNA of the CDR3 is TGCGCCAGCAGCCGAGCAGGGGGCGCAGGCCCTATCGGCTTGCGGAACACTGAAGCTTTCTTT. Translating it yields CASSRAGGAGPIGLRNTEAFF.